This T cell receptor (beta chain) was found in a study of control samples from healthy donors and cancer patients. TCRdb's copy holds only in-frame clones and misses some; the assay was immunoSEQ multiplex PCR. The table includes about 180,000 clones, 85% to 95% detected once. CDR3 size: 14 residues. Trimming shortened V by 2 bases and J by 8 bases, and 12 bases separated the two germline ends. Germline V gene data show CDR1 as MGHRA and CDR2 as YSYEKL. The source is a man aged 30 to 39 in good health. This rearrangement joins TRBV4-1 to TRBJ1-4; D is uncertain. Input material: blood. The CDR3: CASSQREVSEKLFF. The CDR3 coding sequence is TGCGCCAGCAGCCAAAGAGAGGTTTCAGAAAAACTGTTTTTT.